A single sample gave rise to the 22 T cell receptor beta chains below, sequenced in a study of T cell repertoires in cytomegalovirus infection. TCRdb itself ran the reads through MiXCR, one entry per CDR3 protein. The table includes around 550,000 distinct CDR3 sequences, 26% detected once. Input material: PBMCs. The source is a human donor in good health (CMV status not recorded). Some clones in this sample may be carry-over from other donors' samples.

V and J are TRBV6-9 and TRBJ1-2; D not certain. Looked up from germline, CDR1 is MNHGY and CDR2 is SVAAGI. CDR3 length: 14 amino acids. V was clipped by 0 bases and J by 7 bases, with 12 bases between them. CDR3 loop: CASSYSEFRSGYTF. CDR3 sequence (DNA): TGTGCCAGCAGTTATTCTGAGTTTAGGAGTGGCTACACCTTC.

The chain couples TRBV6-2 or TRBV6-3 to TRBJ2-1; 14 bases map to TRBD2. Per germline, CDR1 MNHEY and CDR2 SVGEGT. The CDR3 length is 16 residues. V shed 4 bases, J shed 9 bases, and the junction held 8 bases outside the gene matches. Here the CDR3 DNA reads TGTGCCAGCAGTTCCGAGACTAGCGGGAGGGAGCTTGAGCAGTTCTTC. Translation gives CASSSETSGRELEQFF.

The gene calls are TRBV28 and TRBJ1-2; D is ambiguous. The length of the CDR3 is 14 residues. Germline V gives CDR1 MDHEN, CDR2 SYDVKM. V was shortened by 1 base and J by 2 bases, with 8 bases between the two germline ends. The CDR3 bases are TGTGCCAGCAGTTTATCACCACCAAACTATGGCTACACCTTC. It codes for CASSLSPPNYGYTF.

The chain couples TRBV6-2 or TRBV6-3 to TRBJ2-2; tentatively, D is TRBD1 (5 bases). Trimming pared 5 bases from V and 2 bases from J, leaving 12 bases between. This CDR3 has 15 residues. Germline-derived CDR1 and CDR2 are MNHEY and SVGEGT. CDR3 coding DNA: TGTGCCAGCAGTAGAGGACACTCCAACACCGGGGAGCTGTTTTTT. Encoded protein: CASSRGHSNTGELFF.

This clonotype was detected ten times or more. This sequence joins TRBV10-3 and TRBJ2-3, with D tentatively TRBD2 (6 bases). This CDR3 comprises 14 residues. V was clipped by 5 bases and J by 2 bases, with 11 bases between them. Germline CDR1 and CDR2: ENHRY and SYGVKD. CDR3: CAISKPGDTDTQYF. The CDR3 region has the DNA TGTGCCATCAGTAAACCGGGGGACACAGATACGCAGTATTTT.

This clonotype was found many times. The chain uses TRBV27 and TRBJ1-2; the D is unclear. V was trimmed by 3 bases and J by 3 bases, leaving 11 bases between them. CDR3 size: 14 residues. Germline lookup yields CDR1 MNHEY and CDR2 SMNVEV (reference sequence). The CDR3 DNA follows: TGTGCCAGCAGTTTGGGCCAGCTCGACTATGGCTACACCTTC. Translated, it gives CASSLGQLDYGYTF.

This clonotype was recorded only once. The rearrangement joins TRBV27 to TRBJ2-5, with 9 bases identical to TRBD2. The germline gives CDR1 MNHEY, CDR2 SMNVEV (reference sequence). J was trimmed by 4 bases and V by 2 bases; bases with no gene match: 11. The CDR3 extends over 17 amino acids. As DNA, the CDR3 is TGTGCCAGCAGTTTAATCCCTAGCGGGGCTCAGGGAGAGACCCAGTACTTC. Translation gives CASSLIPSGAQGETQYF.

The V gene is TRBV7-6, the J gene TRBJ2-2; D is perhaps TRBD2 (6 bases). This CDR3 has 17 residues. V shed 2 bases and J shed 5 bases, with 18 bases lying between them. Germline CDR1 and CDR2: SGHVS and FNYEAQ. The CDR3 loop is CASSLSRGRSWTGELFF. The DNA of the CDR3 is TGTGCCAGCAGCTTAAGTCGGGGGAGATCGTGGACCGGGGAGCTGTTTTTT.

This clonotype turned up a few times. The gene calls are TRBV14 and TRBJ2-2, with D possibly TRBD2 on 5 matching bases. V shed 3 bases and J shed 5 bases, with 10 bases lying between them. The germline V gene has CDR1 SGHDN and CDR2 FVKESK. The CDR3 contains 14 residues. The CDR3 nucleotides read TGTGCCAGCAGCCACCAACGGGATACCGGGGAGCTGTTTTTT. This translates into CASSHQRDTGELFF.

This clonotype was found a few times. The chain recombines TRBV7-6 with TRBJ2-5; 7 bases match TRBD2. Germline CDR1 and CDR2: SGHVS and FNYEAQ. Trimming at V came to 3 bases and at J to 1 base, leaving 2 bases not matched to a gene. The CDR3 contains 14 residues. DNA of the CDR3: TGTGCCAGCAGCTTGGGAGGGGTCCAAGAGACCCAGTACTTC. This codes for CASSLGGVQETQYF.

This clonotype was observed a handful of times. The genes are TRBV6-1 and TRBJ2-1, with D uncertain. The CDR3 has 16 amino acids. V was shortened by 5 bases and J by 6 bases, with 20 bases between the two germline ends. Germline lookup yields CDR1 MNHNS and CDR2 SASEGT. This CDR3 is CASSRASVDPPNEQFF. CDR3 DNA sequence: TGTGCCAGCAGTCGGGCGTCCGTTGACCCCCCCAATGAGCAGTTCTTC.

This clonotype was counted at least ten times. V and J are TRBV6-2 or TRBV6-3 and TRBJ1-3, with D tentatively TRBD1 (5 bases). The CDR3 is 13 residues long. Trimming removed 6 bases at V and 1 base at J, with 7 bases between. Germline lookup yields CDR1 MNHEY and CDR2 SVGEGT. As DNA, the CDR3 is TGTGCCAGCAGGACAGCTTCTGGAAACACCATATATTTT. Protein product: CASRTASGNTIYF.

The table lists this clonotype with many counts. This rearrangement joins TRBV7-2 to TRBJ2-3; maybe TRBD1 (6 bases). The CDR3 contains 16 residues. Germline CDR1 reads SGHTA; CDR2 reads FQGNSA. The germline V and J ends were trimmed by 5 bases and 2 bases, with 17 bases remaining between them. The CDR3 loop reads CASSITGWYFTDTQYF. The CDR3 bases are TGTGCCAGCAGCATCACAGGGTGGTATTTCACAGATACGCAGTATTTT.

The chain carries TRBV19 and TRBJ1-5; TRBD1 matches at 7 bases. The CDR3 covers 16 residues. V was clipped by 6 bases and J by 4 bases; unmatched bases: 12. Germline V gene sequence: CDR1 LNHDA, CDR2 SQIVND (reference sequence). CDR3 protein: CASSTLPGQPNQPQHF. The CDR3 bases are TGTGCCAGTAGCACTCTCCCGGGACAGCCTAATCAGCCCCAGCATTTT.

The rearrangement joins TRBV12-3 or TRBV12-4 to TRBJ2-7, with D possibly matching TRBD2 (6 bases). The CDR3 consists of 17 residues. Trimming left V 10 bases short and J 5 bases short, with 30 bases between. CDR3 loop: CAIKKTSSPFIRDEQYV. The CDR3 DNA reads TGTGCCATCAAGAAGACTAGTTCTCCCTTTATACGGGACGAGCAGTACGTC.

The chain joins TRBV5-4 to TRBJ1-1; D remains ambiguous. CDR3 length: 16 residues. From germline, CDR1 is SGHNT and CDR2 YYREEE (reference sequence). The germline V and J ends were trimmed by 3 bases and 1 base, with 16 bases remaining between them. CDR3 sequence reads: CASSSSRAAQNTEAFF. Here the CDR3 DNA reads TGTGCCAGCAGCTCTTCTCGGGCAGCCCAGAACACTGAAGCTTTCTTT. The entire variable domain, with the rest obtained from reference TRBV5-4 and TRBJ1-1, is as follows: ETGVTQSPTHLIKTRGQQVTLRCSSQSGHNTVSWYQQALGQGPQFIFQYYREEENGRGNFPPRFSGLQFPNYSSELNVNALELDDSALYLCASSSSRAAQNTEAFFGQGTRLTVV.

This clonotype was observed a handful of times. The V call is TRBV6-5, the J call TRBJ2-5, with D tentatively TRBD2 (6 bases). Germline CDR1 MNHEY, CDR2 SVGAGI. The CDR3 is 15 residues long. V dropped 4 bases and J dropped 2 bases, with 14 bases sitting between them. CDR3 sequence (DNA): TGTGCCAGCAGTTTCTCTCCGGGGGTTCAAGAGACCCAGTACTTC. It codes for CASSFSPGVQETQYF.

The V gene is TRBV7-9, the J gene TRBJ1-4; 8 positions agree with TRBD1. CDR1 SEHNR and CDR2 FQNEAQ come from the germline V gene (reference sequence). This CDR3 has 20 residues. The V and J ends lost 1 base and 8 bases, in that order; junction bases with no gene match: 21. The chain's CDR3 is CASSLVKRTGREGLEEKLFF. The CDR3 DNA reads as TGTGCCAGCAGCTTAGTTAAACGGACAGGGCGTGAGGGACTAGAAGAAAAACTGTTTTTT.

The table lists this clonotype with a few counts. The gene calls are TRBV28 and TRBJ2-7, with 10 positions matching TRBD1. Germline trimming cut 6 bases from V and 4 bases from J; bases unmatched to any gene: 9. CDR1 and CDR2 (germline): MDHEN, SYDVKM. This CDR3 is built from 15 residues. The CDR3 nucleotides read TGTGCCAGCAGGTTGACCGGGACAGGGGTGTACGAGCAGTACTTC. Amino acids: CASRLTGTGVYEQYF.

This clonotype has a handful of counts. The chain links TRBV19 to TRBJ1-5; D is unclear. The CDR3 covers 15 residues. The V end lost 6 bases, the J end lost 1 base, and 13 bases lay between the germline ends. Germline V lookup: CDR1 LNHDA, CDR2 SQIVND (reference sequence). CDR3 nucleotides: TGTGCCAGTAGCGCCTCGGCGCCGAGCAATCAGCCCCAGCATTTT. It codes for CASSASAPSNQPQHF.

This clonotype came up a few times. J is TRBJ2-7 and V is TRBV6-6; 7 bases align to TRBD1. Germline values: CDR1 MNHNY, CDR2 SVGAGI (reference sequence). Trimming took 6 bases from V and 2 from J; bases not matched to a gene: 4. The CDR3 has 13 residues. The CDR3 DNA reads as TGTGCCAGCAGCGAACAGGGGACCTACGAGCAGTACGTC. Its translation: CASSEQGTYEQYV.

V gene TRBV15 combines with J gene TRBJ2-5; D remains unclear. The CDR3 consists of 13 residues. From germline, CDR1 is LNHNV and CDR2 YYDKDF (reference sequence). Trimming removed 5 bases at V and 5 bases at J, with 12 bases between. CDR3 sequence reads: CATSASVRETQYF. Written as DNA, the CDR3 is TGTGCCACCAGCGCCTCGGTCAGGGAGACCCAGTACTTC. The variable domain in full, completed from reference TRBV15 and TRBJ2-5, reads DAMVIQNPRYQVTQFGKPVTLSCSQTLNHNVMYWYQQKSSQAPKLLFHYYDKDFNNEADTPDNFQSRRPNTSFCFLDIRSPGLGDTAMYLCATSASVRETQYFGPGTRLLVL.